A single sample is the source of the 12 T cell receptor beta chains below, sequenced in a study of cytomegalovirus exposure and HLA in healthy donors. Clones were read by immunoSEQ multiplex PCR, and TCRdb kept only the in-frame ones, dropping some. In the table there are 250,000 or so clones, roughly 89% of which are singletons. Source material: PBMCs. These receptors were taken from a young woman in good health and CMV-seronegative.

This clone appeared once. The chain combines TRBV5-7 with TRBJ2-7; D is perhaps TRBD1 (6 bases). TRBV5-7 is assigned to the ORF class and has an uncertain function. V shed 0 bases and J shed 5 bases, with 12 bases lying between them. CDR3 length: 14 amino acids. CDR3 nucleotide sequence: TGTGCCAGCAGCTTGGACAGGGACGATGACGAGCAGTACGTC. Protein product: CASSLDRDDDEQYV.

The V call is TRBV5-1, the J call TRBJ2-7, with 8 bases that match TRBD2. The CDR3 contains 15 residues. Looked up from germline, CDR1 is SGHRS and CDR2 is YFSETQ. V trimming: 2 bases; J trimming: 6 bases; junction bases outside the gene matches: 10. The CDR3 DNA is TGCGCCAGCAGCTTTAGCGGGGTCGCGGCGGGCGAGCAGTACTTC. As protein: CASSFSGVAAGEQYF.

V is TRBV4-2 and J is TRBJ1-2; 7 bases match TRBD1. The length of the CDR3 is 15 residues. V gave up 1 base and J gave up 2 bases; unmatched junction bases: 4. Germline V lookup: CDR1 LGHNA, CDR2 YNFKEQ. The CDR3 region has the DNA TGTGCCAGCAGCCAAGTAATCAGGGGGAACTATGGCTACACCTTC. Its translation is CASSQVIRGNYGYTF.

This rearrangement joins TRBV2 to TRBJ2-1, with TRBD2 identical over 10 bases. V lost 1 base and J lost 1; bases outside the gene matches: 4. Per the germline V gene, CDR1 is SNHLY and CDR2 is FYNNEI. The length of the CDR3 is 17 residues. The CDR3 loop is CASSEVLAGVSYNEQFF. Written as DNA, the CDR3 is TGTGCCAGCAGTGAAGTCCTAGCGGGGGTATCCTACAATGAGCAGTTCTTC.

The chain links TRBV10-3 to TRBJ1-5; the D gene is possibly TRBD1 (5 bases). CDR3 length: 14 residues. Trimming took off 7 bases at V and 2 bases at J, with 12 bases between the two ends. The germline CDR1 and CDR2 sequences are ENHRY and SYGVKD. The CDR3 is CAINTGSGNQPQHF. DNA of the CDR3: TGTGCCATCAATACAGGTTCTGGCAATCAGCCCCAGCATTTT.

The chain joins TRBV6-1 to TRBJ1-4, with no clear D. Germline CDR1 and CDR2: MNHNS and SASEGT. V lost 5 bases, J lost 1 base, and 5 bases lay in between. CDR3 length: 13 amino acids. The CDR3 spells CASSIRTNEKLFF. CDR3 DNA sequence: TGTGCCAGCAGTATTAGAACTAATGAAAAACTGTTTTTT.

A remark on this clone: The sample carries other DNA sequences with the same CDR3. The chain is built from TRBV29-1 and TRBJ1-2, with D perhaps TRBD1 (6 bases). Germline CDR1 and CDR2: SQVTM and ANQGSEA. CDR3 length: 11 residues. V gave up 6 bases and J gave up 4 bases, with 9 bases separating them. The CDR3 sequence: CSVPDSYGYTF. In DNA form, the CDR3 reads TGCAGCGTCCCGGACAGCTATGGCTACACCTTC. The variable domain in full, completed from reference TRBV29-1 and TRBJ1-2, reads SAVISQKPSRDICQRGTSLTIQCQVDSQVTMMFWYRQQPGQSLTLIATANQGSEATYESGFVIDKFPISRPNLTFSTLTVSNMSPEDSSIYLCSVPDSYGYTFGSGTRLTVV.

J is TRBJ2-7 and V is TRBV27; possibly TRBD1 for D (6 bases). The CDR3 spans 11 residues. Germline loops: CDR1 MNHEY, CDR2 SMNVEV (reference sequence). V dropped 6 bases and J dropped 7 bases, with 10 bases sitting between them. CDR3 sequence reads: CASRGAWEQYF. Written as DNA, the CDR3 is TGTGCCAGCAGGGGGGCTTGGGAGCAGTACTTC.

CDR3 region: CASRRGLLDQPQHF. Here the CDR3 DNA reads TGTGCCAGCAGGCGGGGGCTTTTGGATCAGCCCCAGCATTTT. The chain uses TRBV2 and TRBJ1-5, with a tentative D call TRBD1 (6 bases). The CDR3 is 14 residues long. CDR1 SNHLY and CDR2 FYNNEI come from the germline V gene. V was clipped by 6 bases and J by 5 bases, with 14 bases between them.

In its sample, this clone was seen a few times. The J gene is TRBJ1-2, the V gene TRBV5-1; no firm D call. The CDR3 consists of 13 residues. The germline V gene encodes CDR1 SGHRS and CDR2 YFSETQ. V dropped 2 bases and J dropped 7 bases, with 12 bases sitting between them. For the CDR3, the DNA is TGCGCCAGCAGCTTTTCCGGGGAATCTGGCTACACCTTC. This translates into CASSFSGESGYTF.

The chain uses TRBV6-5 and TRBJ1-1; D possibly corresponds to TRBD1 (6 bases). Germline CDR1 MNHEY, CDR2 SVGAGI. The CDR3 has 11 residues. V lost 6 bases and J 8 bases, leaving 10 bases between the germline ends. The CDR3 reads CASRTGTEAFF. DNA of the CDR3: TGTGCCAGCAGGACCGGGACAGAAGCTTTCTTT.

J is TRBJ2-3 and V is TRBV7-2; the D gene is possibly TRBD1 (5 bases). The CDR3 is 16 residues long. The germline V and J ends were trimmed by 2 bases and 1 base, with 13 bases remaining between them. Germline loops: CDR1 SGHTA, CDR2 FQGNSA. The CDR3 DNA reads as TGTGCCAGCAGCTTAATGGGTGGGGCTGGCACAGATACGCAGTATTTT. Translated: CASSLMGGAGTDTQYF.